This is a list of T cell receptor beta chains from one sample in a study of beta chain features in type 1 diabetes. Sequencing was performed with immunoSEQ multiplex PCR; in TCRdb, only in-frame clones are kept and a portion is missing. The table shows about half a million clones, with about 32% occurring only once. What was sequenced was naive CD4+ T cells from blood. All receptors derive from a man in his late teens or twenties in good health. Both conserved end residues are part of each CDR3. Fields, in order: CDR3 length, V gene, J gene, CDR3 protein.

CDR3 length: 15
V gene: TRBV30
J gene: TRBJ1-4
CDR3 protein: CAWANPGYHGEKLFF

CDR3 length: 14
V gene: TRBV2
J gene: TRBJ2-3
CDR3 protein: CASRTEGNTDTQYF

CDR3 length: 11
V gene: TRBV20-1
J gene: TRBJ2-5
CDR3 protein: CSARLLETQYF

CDR3 length: 13
V gene: TRBV4-2
J gene: TRBJ2-5
CDR3 protein: CASSQGNSETQYF

CDR3 length: 16
V gene: TRBV30
J gene: TRBJ2-3
CDR3 protein: CAWSAGLAGVGDTQYF

CDR3 length: 14
V gene: TRBV4-1
J gene: TRBJ2-3
CDR3 protein: CASSQGFRTDTQYF

CDR3 length: 15
V gene: TRBV7-9
J gene: TRBJ2-7
CDR3 protein: CASRSLSGQTYEQYF

CDR3 length: 15
V gene: TRBV13
J gene: TRBJ2-3
CDR3 protein: CASSFGLAGADTQYF

CDR3 length: 11
V gene: TRBV28
J gene: TRBJ1-2
CDR3 protein: CASSPGYGYTF

CDR3 length: 18
V gene: TRBV5-6
J gene: TRBJ2-4
CDR3 protein: CASSTGLAGILAKNIQYF

CDR3 length: 15
V gene: TRBV5-1
J gene: TRBJ2-7
CDR3 protein: CASSTVTDGSYEQYF

CDR3 length: 12
V gene: TRBV30
J gene: TRBJ1-3
CDR3 protein: CAWSFAKGTIYF

CDR3 length: 13
V gene: TRBV7-9
J gene: TRBJ2-3
CDR3 protein: CASRGLKADTQYF

CDR3 length: 11
V gene: TRBV20-1
J gene: TRBJ1-1
CDR3 protein: CSARANTEAFF

CDR3 length: 13
V gene: TRBV30
J gene: TRBJ1-3
CDR3 protein: CAWSQQGPNTIYF

CDR3 length: 13
V gene: TRBV30
J gene: TRBJ2-7
CDR3 protein: CAWSRDRNYEQYF

CDR3 length: 16
V gene: TRBV28
J gene: TRBJ2-1
CDR3 protein: CASSIGTSGNYNEQFF

CDR3 length: 14
V gene: TRBV30
J gene: TRBJ1-2
CDR3 protein: CAWMDRTVRDGYTF

CDR3 length: 16
V gene: TRBV4-3
J gene: TRBJ2-1
CDR3 protein: CASSQLPGGRYNEQFF

CDR3 length: 11
V gene: TRBV7-2
J gene: TRBJ2-7
CDR3 protein: CASSSFSEQYF

CDR3 length: 15
V gene: TRBV5-4
J gene: TRBJ2-5
CDR3 protein: CASSYRRDQEETQYF

CDR3 length: 14
V gene: TRBV30
J gene: TRBJ1-5
CDR3 protein: CAWSVGGRGQPQHF

CDR3 length: 12
V gene: TRBV6-6
J gene: TRBJ2-1
CDR3 protein: CASSPTSTEQFF

CDR3 length: 14
V gene: TRBV9
J gene: TRBJ2-7
CDR3 protein: CASSVGKGSYEQYF

CDR3 length: 15
V gene: TRBV9
J gene: TRBJ2-2
CDR3 protein: CASSVVSRDSGELFF

CDR3 length: 21
V gene: TRBV7-3
J gene: TRBJ1-5
CDR3 protein: CASSPPNMDRERTSSSQPQHF

CDR3 length: 14
V gene: TRBV30
J gene: TRBJ1-2
CDR3 protein: CAWRAFITNYGYTF